Following are 21 T cell receptor beta chains from one sample sequenced in a study of beta chain features in type 1 diabetes. General study findings and limits: Moderate but significant shortening of TCRB CDR3s was recorded in all four CD4+ subsets from Type 1 diabetes patients.

The isolated RNA, all of it, was reverse transcribed, so expressed TCRB transcripts were what got sequenced. Produced via immunoSEQ multiplex PCR; TCRdb's table is partial and in-frame only. The sample consists of 230,000 or so clones, under 20% of them appearing once. No antigen is known for these receptors. The specimen sequenced was naive CD4+ T cells from blood. All receptors derive from a man aged 25 to 40 with type 1 diabetes.

The chain carries TRBV7-3 and TRBJ2-1; D call uncertain. The CDR3 loop spans 14 amino acids. V lost 5 bases, J lost 1 base, and 9 bases lay in between. Germline loops: CDR1 SGHTA, CDR2 FQGTGA. CDR3 sequence: CASSLDVSYNEQFF. The CDR3 DNA sequence: TGTGCCAGCAGCCTTGATGTGTCCTACAATGAGCAGTTCTTC.

In its sample, this clone was seen a few times. The chain is built from TRBV5-1 and TRBJ2-1, with TRBD2 matching over 10 bases. The CDR3 extends over 17 amino acids. Trimming cost V 3 bases and J 7 bases; bases outside gene matches: 13. Germline lookup yields CDR1 SGHRS and CDR2 YFSETQ. This chain's CDR3 is CASSSPLQREGRNEQFF. The CDR3, as DNA: TGCGCCAGCAGCTCCCCCCTGCAGCGGGAGGGCCGGAATGAGCAGTTCTTC.

This clone was seen a handful of times. The CDR3 bases are TGTGCCTGGAGTGTACGGGACAGGGCACTCACCAACTATGGCTACACCTTC. It is translated as CAWSVRDRALTNYGYTF. The chain employs TRBV30 and TRBJ1-2; 9 bases match TRBD1. The CDR3 loop spans 17 amino acids. The V and J ends lost 0 bases and 2 bases, in that order; junction bases with no gene match: 10. Germline CDR1 reads GTSNPN; CDR2 reads SVGIG (reference sequence).

The chain uses TRBV29-1 and TRBJ2-5; TRBD2 matches 8 bases. The germline CDR1 and CDR2 sequences are SQVTM and ANQGSEA. This CDR3 spans 12 amino acids. Germline trimming cut 6 bases from V and 4 bases from J; bases unmatched to any gene: 4. As DNA, the CDR3 is TGCAGCGTCACCGGGACTAGAGAGACCCAGTACTTC. Translation gives CSVTGTRETQYF. Looking up the rest from reference TRBV29-1 and TRBJ2-5 gives the full variable domain: SAVISQKPSRDICQRGTSLTIQCQVDSQVTMMFWYRQQPGQSLTLIATANQGSEATYESGFVIDKFPISRPNLTFSTLTVSNMSPEDSSIYLCSVTGTRETQYFGPGTRLLVL.

J is TRBJ1-4 and V is TRBV9; D ambiguous. Germline-derived CDR1 and CDR2 are SGDLS and YYNGEE. The V gene lost 4 bases and the J gene lost 8 bases, with 15 bases spanning the gap. This CDR3 spans 14 amino acids. The CDR3 here is CASSPTVTGEKLFF. The CDR3 DNA follows: TGTGCCAGCAGCCCGACTGTAACGGGGGAAAAACTGTTTTTT.

This clone was observed a handful of times. The chain recombines TRBV5-1 with TRBJ2-3; D call uncertain. This CDR3 has 13 amino acids. Deletions cut 0 bases from V and 2 bases from J, with 4 bases between. Per germline, CDR1 SGHRS and CDR2 YFSETQ. The CDR3 region is CASSLELTDTQYF. CDR3 coding DNA: TGCGCCAGCAGCTTGGAGCTCACAGATACGCAGTATTTT.

The chain carries TRBV29-1 and TRBJ2-5; D remains unclear. Germline V lookup: CDR1 SQVTM, CDR2 ANQGSEA. V was cut by 5 bases and J by 5 bases, with 12 bases left in between. CDR3 length equals 12 residues. The CDR3 reads CSVCRERETQYF. The DNA of the CDR3 is TGCAGCGTTTGCAGAGAGAGGGAGACCCAGTACTTC.

This clone has just a few counts. The chain employs TRBV9 and TRBJ2-4; TRBD1 aligns across 7 bases. There are 15 residues in the CDR3. Germline CDR1 is SGDLS and CDR2 is YYNGEE. With 1 base clipped from V and 7 bases from J, the junction kept 8 bases outside the gene matches. The CDR3 spells CASSVQSGGLNIQYF. CDR3 DNA sequence: TGTGCCAGCAGCGTACAATCAGGGGGTTTGAACATTCAGTACTTC.

CDR3 region: CASSKGQPDTQYF. CDR3 DNA sequence: TGTGCCAGCAGCAAGGGACAGCCAGATACGCAGTATTTT. This sequence joins TRBV7-9 and TRBJ2-3; 7 bases are shared with TRBD1. The CDR3 runs 13 residues. The germline V gene encodes CDR1 SEHNR and CDR2 FQNEAQ (reference sequence). V lost 5 bases and J lost 4; bases outside the gene matches: 3.

This clone has more than one count but fewer than ten. The chain uses TRBV5-4 and TRBJ2-3, with TRBD2 as a possible D gene (6 bases). V lost 0 bases and J lost 3, with 8 bases in between. Germline V gene sequence: CDR1 SGHNT, CDR2 YYREEE (reference sequence). The CDR3 runs to 14 residues. CDR3 sequence reads: CASSLAGRTDTQYF. In nucleotides, the CDR3 is TGTGCCAGCAGCTTGGCGGGGAGGACAGATACGCAGTATTTT.

The J gene is TRBJ2-7, the V gene TRBV28; 8 bases are shared with TRBD1. The ends lost 2 bases at V and 11 bases at J; junction bases unmatched: 2. Germline V lookup: CDR1 MDHEN, CDR2 SYDVKM. The CDR3 contains 11 residues. CDR3 DNA: TGTGCCAGCAGTTTAGAGGACAGGGAGTACTTC. It encodes CASSLEDREYF.

The genes are TRBV7-2 and TRBJ2-3; D is perhaps TRBD2 (6 bases). V lost 5 bases, J lost 4 bases, and 16 bases lay in between. The CDR3 sequence is 15 residues long. In germline, CDR1 is SGHTA, CDR2 FQGNSA. The CDR3 coding sequence is TGTGCCAGCAGCACACCGGGACTTGGAGCAGATACGCAGTATTTT. Protein product: CASSTPGLGADTQYF.

This chain connects TRBV4-3 to TRBJ2-1; 7 nucleotides agree with TRBD1. The CDR3 extends over 15 amino acids. Germline values: CDR1 LGHNA, CDR2 YSLEER. V was clipped by 3 bases and J by 4 bases; unmatched bases: 6. The CDR3 region has the DNA TGCGCCAGCAGCCACAGACAGGGCCTATACAATGAGCAGTTCTTC. This gives the protein CASSHRQGLYNEQFF.

The chain employs TRBV5-1 and TRBJ2-7; D call uncertain. Trimming took 7 bases from V and 7 from J, leaving 24 bases between them. The germline V gene encodes CDR1 SGHRS and CDR2 YFSETQ. The CDR3 contains 15 residues. CDR3 protein: CASGRLAGWGIEQYF. The CDR3 DNA sequence: TGCGCCAGCGGCCGGCTCGCAGGTTGGGGAATTGAGCAGTACTTC.

The sample holds a few counts of this clone. The genes are TRBV4-3 and TRBJ2-6; no clear D. Trimming left V 0 bases short and J 0 bases short, with 12 bases between. The germline V gene encodes CDR1 LGHNA and CDR2 YSLEER. The CDR3 consists of 18 residues. CDR3 coding DNA: TGCGCCAGCAGCCAAGAGGCGTCAGCCAGCTCTGGGGCCAACGTCCTGACTTTC. Amino acid sequence: CASSQEASASSGANVLTF.

The chain is built from TRBV6-1 and TRBJ2-5; D is unresolved. The CDR3 has 12 residues. The germline V gene has CDR1 MNHNS and CDR2 SASEGT. V was cut by 7 bases and J by 0 bases, with 6 bases left in between. As DNA, the CDR3 is TGTGCCAGCACGAGGAACCAAGAGACCCAGTACTTC. It encodes CASTRNQETQYF.

The CDR3: CASSQALGSLSYEQYF. As DNA, the CDR3 is TGCGCCAGCAGCCAGGCATTAGGGAGTCTCTCCTACGAGCAGTACTTC. The rearrangement joins TRBV4-1 to TRBJ2-7; perhaps TRBD2 as D (5 bases). V was clipped by 3 bases and J by 0 bases, with 15 bases between them. Germline assignment: CDR1 MGHRA and CDR2 YSYEKL. CDR3 length: 16 amino acids.

The chain recombines TRBV29-1 with TRBJ2-7; D possibly corresponds to TRBD2 (6 bases). V was cut by 7 bases and J by 4 bases, with 23 bases left in between. CDR3 length: 15 amino acids. Germline CDR1 reads SQVTM; CDR2 reads ANQGSEA. The CDR3 sequence: CSAKEVRGGTYEQYF. The CDR3 bases are TGCAGCGCCAAAGAGGTGAGGGGAGGAACTTACGAGCAGTACTTC.

The gene calls are TRBV28 and TRBJ1-1; D is perhaps TRBD1 (5 bases). Between the trimmed V and J ends, which lost 6 bases and 0 bases, there was a span of 8 bases. This CDR3 comprises 13 residues. Germline CDR1 and CDR2: MDHEN and SYDVKM. CDR3 protein: CASRPGLNTEAFF. For the CDR3, the DNA is TGTGCCAGCAGACCAGGGTTGAACACTGAAGCTTTCTTT.

This clone was counted only a few times. The chain is built from TRBV7-9 and TRBJ2-1; perhaps TRBD2 as D (5 bases). Germline CDR1 and CDR2: SEHNR and FQNEAQ (reference sequence). The CDR3 spans 15 residues. Trimming took off 7 bases at V and 8 bases at J, with 21 bases between the two ends. The CDR3 sequence is CASIRLGVAGDEQFF. DNA of the CDR3: TGTGCCAGCATCCGACTTGGGGTCGCCGGGGATGAGCAGTTCTTC.

This clone was counted a single time. The rearrangement links TRBV23-1 to TRBJ1-5; D remains ambiguous. TRBV23-1 is an open reading frame whose function is uncertain. The CDR3 has 17 residues. Deletions cut 2 bases from V and 0 bases from J, with 14 bases between. This chain's CDR3 is CASSQLGTTYSNQPQHF. CDR3 in DNA: TGCGCCAGCAGTCAACTTGGAACTACCTATAGCAATCAGCCCCAGCATTTT.